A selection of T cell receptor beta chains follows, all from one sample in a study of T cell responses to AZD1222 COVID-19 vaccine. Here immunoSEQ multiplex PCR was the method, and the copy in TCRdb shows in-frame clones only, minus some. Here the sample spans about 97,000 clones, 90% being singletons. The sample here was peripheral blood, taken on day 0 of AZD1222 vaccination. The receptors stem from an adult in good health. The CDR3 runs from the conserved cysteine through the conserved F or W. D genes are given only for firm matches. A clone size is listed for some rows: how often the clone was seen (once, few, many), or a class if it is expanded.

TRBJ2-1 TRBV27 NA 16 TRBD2 TGTGCCAGCAGTCTGGATTTGGCGGGGGGGTGGGATGAGCAGTTCTTC CASSLDLAGGWDEQFF
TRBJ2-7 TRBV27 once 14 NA TGTGCCAGCAGCCCCGCGACAGTTTTCCACGAGCAGTACTTC CASSPATVFHEQYF
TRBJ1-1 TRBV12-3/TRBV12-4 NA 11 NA TGTGCCAGCAGTTTGGGAGGTCTGGCTTTCTTT CASSLGGLAFF
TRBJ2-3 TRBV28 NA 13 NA TGTGCCAGCAGTTTATCGGGGGGCGATACGCAGTATTTT CASSLSGGDTQYF
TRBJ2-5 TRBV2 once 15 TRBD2 TGTGCCAGCAGTGGACTAGCGCGAGACCAAGAGACCCAGTACTTC CASSGLARDQETQYF
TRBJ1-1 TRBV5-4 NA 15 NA TGTGCCAGCAGCTTGGAGGGGGTGCGAAACACTGAAGCTTTCTTT CASSLEGVRNTEAFF
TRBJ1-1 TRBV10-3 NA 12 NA TGTGCCATCACCGGGACCGGTCCTGAAGCTTTCTTT CAITGTGPEAFF
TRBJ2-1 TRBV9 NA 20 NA TGTGCCAGCAGCCCCGGTGGGACCAGACGACATCAGAGCTCCTACAATGAGCAGTTCTTC CASSPGGTRRHQSSYNEQFF
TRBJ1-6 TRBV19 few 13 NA TGTGCCAGTAGCCGGGACAATCATTCACCCCTCCACTTT CASSRDNHSPLHF
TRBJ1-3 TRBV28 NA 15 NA TGTGCCAGCAGTTTAATATCCCTTTCTGGAAACACCATATATTTT CASSLISLSGNTIYF
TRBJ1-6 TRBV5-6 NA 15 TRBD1 TGTGCCAGCAGCTTGGGACAGGGGTTGGCATCACCCCTCCACTTT CASSLGQGLASPLHF
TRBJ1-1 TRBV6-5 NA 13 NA TGTGCCAGCAGGAAGGGGATGGACACTGAAGCTTTCTTT CASRKGMDTEAFF
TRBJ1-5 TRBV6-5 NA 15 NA TGTGCCAGCAGCCCCGGGGTCCGGGGCAATCAGCCCCAGCATTTT CASSPGVRGNQPQHF
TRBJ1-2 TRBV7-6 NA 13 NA TGTGCCAGCAGCTCCTCACTAGGGGTCGGCTACACCTTC CASSSSLGVGYTF
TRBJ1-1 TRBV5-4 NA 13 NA TGTGCCAGCAGCCGTACAGGGAACACTGAAGCTTTCTTT CASSRTGNTEAFF
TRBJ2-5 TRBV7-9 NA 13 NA TGTGCCAGCAGCCGGCCAGGGGATAAGACCCAGTACTTC CASSRPGDKTQYF
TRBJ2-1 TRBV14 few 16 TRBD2 TGTGCCAGCAGCCCCCTTAGGCGGGGGGGTTACAATGAGCAGTTCTTC CASSPLRRGGYNEQFF
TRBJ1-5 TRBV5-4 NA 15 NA TGTGCCAGCAGCTTGCTTTTCAGGGTGGGTCAGCCCCAGCATTTT CASSLLFRVGQPQHF
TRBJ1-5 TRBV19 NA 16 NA TGTGCCAGTAGTCCGGTCGGGGTGCAATTCAATCAGCCCCAGCATTTT CASSPVGVQFNQPQHF
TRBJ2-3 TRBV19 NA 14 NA TGTGCCAGTAGTATACGTGGGGGCACAGATACGCAGTATTTT CASSIRGGTDTQYF
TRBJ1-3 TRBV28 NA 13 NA TGTGCCAGCTTGGGGTCCACCGGAAACACCATATATTTT CASLGSTGNTIYF
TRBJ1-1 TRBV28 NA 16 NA TGTGCCAGCAGGTCTTATTATGGGAGCATGAACACTGAAGCTTTCTTT CASRSYYGSMNTEAFF
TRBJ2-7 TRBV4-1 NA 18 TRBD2 TGCGCCAGCAGCCAAGTTGTCGGACTAGCGGGGGGATTCTACGAGCAGTACTTC CASSQVVGLAGGFYEQYF
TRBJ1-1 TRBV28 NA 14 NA TGTGCCAGCAGTTTAGAGGGCCGAAACACTGAAGCTTTCTTT CASSLEGRNTEAFF
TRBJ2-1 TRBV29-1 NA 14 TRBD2 TGCAGCGTCGGGGGACTAGCGGGGACCAATGAGCAGTTCTTC CSVGGLAGTNEQFF
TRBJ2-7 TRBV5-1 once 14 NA TGCGCCAGCAGCTTGGAAGCGGCTACCTACGAGCAGTACTTC CASSLEAATYEQYF
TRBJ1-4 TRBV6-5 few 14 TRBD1 TGTGCCAGCAGAGGGACAGGGATGGTGGGAAAACTGTTTTTT CASRGTGMVGKLFF
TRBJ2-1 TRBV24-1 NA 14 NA TGTGCCACCAGTTCCCTCGAGGGATTCCATGAGCAGTTCTTC CATSSLEGFHEQFF
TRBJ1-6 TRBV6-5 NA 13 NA TGTGCCAGCACCATACGGGGCGATTCACCCCTCCACTTT CASTIRGDSPLHF